The 11 T cell receptor beta chains below come from one sample, sequenced in a study of T cell responses to AZD1222 COVID-19 vaccine. The protocol was immunoSEQ multiplex PCR, while the TCRdb copy is restricted to in-frame clones and leaves out a portion. This table holds roughly 270,000 clones, approximately 94% found once. The input for sequencing was peripheral blood, taken 28 days after the second AZD1222 dose. These receptor sequences come from an adult who received the AZD1222 COVID-19 vaccine.

The rearrangement links TRBV27 to TRBJ2-2, with 10 bases that match TRBD1. Trimming at V came to 2 bases and at J to 0 bases, leaving 3 bases not matched to a gene. Germline V gives CDR1 MNHEY, CDR2 SMNVEV (reference sequence). CDR3 length: 17 amino acids. The DNA for the CDR3 is TGTGCCAGCAGTTTAGGGACAGGGGCCGCGAACACCGGGGAGCTGTTTTTT. Translated: CASSLGTGAANTGELFF.

The rearrangement joins TRBV2 to TRBJ1-1; TRBD1 matches 8 bases. The CDR3 loop spans 14 amino acids. Per germline, CDR1 SNHLY and CDR2 FYNNEI. Unmatched junction bases numbered 9, after V lost 10 bases and J lost 2 bases. The CDR3 DNA is TGTGCCACCCAAACTGGGACAGGTAACACTGAAGCTTTCTTT. Protein sequence: CATQTGTGNTEAFF.

This sequence joins TRBV5-1 and TRBJ1-5; 9 bases map to TRBD1. This CDR3 has 17 amino acids. Germline V gives CDR1 SGHRS, CDR2 YFSETQ. J was trimmed by 1 base and V by 4 bases; bases with no gene match: 9. CDR3 sequence reads: CASSPGTGTRSNQPQHF. The DNA of the CDR3 is TGCGCCAGCAGCCCCGGGACAGGGACGAGGAGCAATCAGCCCCAGCATTTT.

The V call is TRBV28, the J call TRBJ1-2; 9 bases map to TRBD1. The V segment lost 6 bases and the J segment 4 bases; nucleotides outside the gene matches: 6. CDR1 is MDHEN and CDR2 is SYDVKM in the germline V gene. The CDR3 extends over 14 amino acids. This CDR3 is CASSYLTGGYGYTF. CDR3 nucleotides: TGTGCCAGCAGCTACCTGACAGGGGGCTATGGCTACACCTTC.

V is TRBV3-1 (or the pseudogene TRBV3-2) and J is TRBJ2-7; maybe TRBD1 (5 bases). Deletions cut 3 bases from V and 1 base from J, with 13 bases between. CDR1 LGHDT and CDR2 YNNKEL come from the germline V gene (reference sequence). This CDR3 region has 15 residues. CDR3 protein: CASSQVDTPSYEQYF. The CDR3 bases are TGTGCCAGCAGCCAGGTGGACACTCCATCCTACGAGCAGTACTTC.

This rearrangement joins TRBV27 to TRBJ1-5, with 7 bases aligning to TRBD1. The ends lost 2 bases at V and 5 bases at J; junction bases unmatched: 6. The CDR3 is 15 amino acids. Germline assignment: CDR1 MNHEY and CDR2 SMNVEV (reference sequence). The CDR3 protein is CASSLNRGWDQPQHF. The CDR3 DNA follows: TGTGCCAGCAGTTTAAACAGGGGATGGGATCAGCCCCAGCATTTT.

The chain joins TRBV5-1 to TRBJ2-7, with D tentatively TRBD1 (6 bases). Germline V gene sequence: CDR1 SGHRS, CDR2 YFSETQ. The CDR3 has 13 residues. Trimming pared 2 bases from V and 5 bases from J, leaving 11 bases between. The CDR3 loop reads CASSLQGTNEQYF. In nucleotides, the CDR3 is TGCGCCAGCAGCTTACAGGGTACGAACGAGCAGTACTTC.

Concerning this clone: Additional DNA sequences in this sample encode the identical CDR3. This chain connects TRBV28 to TRBJ1-1, with a weak D call TRBD1 (5 bases). CDR3 length: 14 residues. Trimming took off 5 bases at V and 2 bases at J, with 12 bases between the two ends. Germline values: CDR1 MDHEN, CDR2 SYDVKM. CDR3 loop: CASSPPGGNTEAFF. CDR3 nucleotide sequence: TGTGCCAGCAGTCCGCCGGGGGGTAACACTGAAGCTTTCTTT.

V is TRBV5-1 and J is TRBJ2-6; TRBD1 matches 7 bases. CDR1 SGHRS and CDR2 YFSETQ come from the germline V gene. The CDR3 has 15 residues. With 6 bases clipped from V and 4 bases from J, the junction kept 7 bases outside the gene matches. The CDR3 here is CASTPTGSGANVLTF. In DNA form, the CDR3 reads TGCGCCAGCACCCCGACAGGGTCGGGGGCCAACGTCCTGACTTTC.

As DNA, the CDR3 is TGTGCCAGCAGCGATCCGACAGGGTCTAACTATGGCTACACCTTC. It specifies CASSDPTGSNYGYTF. This chain uses TRBV2 with TRBJ1-2, with 7 bases that match TRBD1. J gave up 0 bases and V 6 bases, and 7 bases lay outside the gene matches. Germline V gene lookup returns CDR1 SNHLY and CDR2 FYNNEI. The length of the CDR3 is 15 residues.

This chain connects TRBV9 to TRBJ1-3; 10 bases agree with TRBD1. The V segment lost 4 bases and the J segment 0 bases; nucleotides outside the gene matches: 10. From germline, CDR1 is SGDLS and CDR2 YYNGEE. The CDR3 contains 18 residues. In DNA, the CDR3 is TGTGCCAGCAGCCTGGCAGGTGGACAGGGGGTCTCTGGAAACACCATATATTTT. Protein product: CASSLAGGQGVSGNTIYF.